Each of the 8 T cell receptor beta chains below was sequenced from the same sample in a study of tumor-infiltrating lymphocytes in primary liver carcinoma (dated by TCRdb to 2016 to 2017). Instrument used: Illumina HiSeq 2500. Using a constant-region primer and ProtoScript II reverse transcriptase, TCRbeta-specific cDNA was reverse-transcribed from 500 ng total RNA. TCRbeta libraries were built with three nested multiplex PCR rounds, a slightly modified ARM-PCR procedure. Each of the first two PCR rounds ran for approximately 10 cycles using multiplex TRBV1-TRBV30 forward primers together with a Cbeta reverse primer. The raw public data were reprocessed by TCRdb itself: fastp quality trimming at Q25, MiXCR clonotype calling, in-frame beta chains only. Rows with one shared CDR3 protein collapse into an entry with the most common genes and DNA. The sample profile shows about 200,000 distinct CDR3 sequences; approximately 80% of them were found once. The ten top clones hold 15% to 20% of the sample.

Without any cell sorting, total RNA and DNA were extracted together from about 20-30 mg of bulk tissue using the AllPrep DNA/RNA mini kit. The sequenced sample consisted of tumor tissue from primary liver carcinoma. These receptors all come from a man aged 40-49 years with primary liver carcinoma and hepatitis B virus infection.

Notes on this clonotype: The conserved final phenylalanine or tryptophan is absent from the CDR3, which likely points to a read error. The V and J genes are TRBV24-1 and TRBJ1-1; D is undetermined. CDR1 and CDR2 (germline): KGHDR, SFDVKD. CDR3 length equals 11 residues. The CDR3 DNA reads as TGTGCCACGAGTGATGGTACCCGAGCTTTCCTT. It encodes CATSDGTRAFL.

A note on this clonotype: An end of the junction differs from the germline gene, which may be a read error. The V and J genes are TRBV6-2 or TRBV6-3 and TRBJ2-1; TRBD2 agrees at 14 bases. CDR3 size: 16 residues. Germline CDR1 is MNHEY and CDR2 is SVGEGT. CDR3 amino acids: CAGRPRTSGRTIEQFF. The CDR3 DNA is TGTGCCGGCAGACCCAGGACTAGCGGGAGGACCATTGAGCAGTTCTTC.

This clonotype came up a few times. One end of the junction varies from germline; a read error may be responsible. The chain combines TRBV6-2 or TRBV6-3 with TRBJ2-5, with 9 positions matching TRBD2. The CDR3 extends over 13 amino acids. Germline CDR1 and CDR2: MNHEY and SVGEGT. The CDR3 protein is CASSSGLANIQYF. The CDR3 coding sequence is TGTGCCAGTAGTTCCGGACTAGCGAACATCCAGTATTTC.

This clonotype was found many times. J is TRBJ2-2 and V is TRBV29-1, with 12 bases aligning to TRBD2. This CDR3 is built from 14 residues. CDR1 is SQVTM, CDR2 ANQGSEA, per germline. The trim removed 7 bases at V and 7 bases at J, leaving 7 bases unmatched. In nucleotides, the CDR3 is TGCAGCGCGCGACTAGCGGGAGTGGTCGGGGAGCTGTTTTTT. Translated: CSARLAGVVGELFF.

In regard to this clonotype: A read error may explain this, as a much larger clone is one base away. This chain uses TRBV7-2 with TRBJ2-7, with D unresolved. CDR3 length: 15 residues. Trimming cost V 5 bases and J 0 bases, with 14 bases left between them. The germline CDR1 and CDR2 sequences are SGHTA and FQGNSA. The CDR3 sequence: CASSGALCRSYEQYF. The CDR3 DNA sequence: TGTGCCAGCAGCGGCGCACTATGCCGCTCCTACGAGCAGTACTTC.

CDR3 amino acids: CASSLHLRANTGELFF. The CDR3 DNA sequence: TGCGCCAGCAGCTTACATCTCAGGGCGAACACCGGGGAGCTGTTTTTT. V and J are TRBV5-1 and TRBJ2-2, with TRBD1 as a possible D gene (5 bases). From germline, CDR1 is SGHRS and CDR2 YFSETQ. Trimming stripped 2 bases from V and 0 bases from J, with 11 bases between. This CDR3 has 16 residues. The variable domain in full, completed from reference TRBV5-1 and TRBJ2-2, reads KAGVTQTPRYLIKTRGQQVTLSCSPISGHRSVSWYQQTPGQGLQFLFEYFSETQRNKGNFPGRFSGRQFSNSRSEMNVSTLELGDSALYLCASSLHLRANTGELFFGEGSRLTVL.

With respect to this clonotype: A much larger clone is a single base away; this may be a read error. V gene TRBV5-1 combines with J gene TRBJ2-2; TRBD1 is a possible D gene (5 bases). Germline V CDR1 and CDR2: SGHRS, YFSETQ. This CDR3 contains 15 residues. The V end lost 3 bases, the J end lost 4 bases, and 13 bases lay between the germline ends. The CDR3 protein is CASSWSGLGTGELFF. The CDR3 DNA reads TGCGCCAGCAGCTGGTCAGGGTTGGGCACCGGGGAGCTGTTTTTT.

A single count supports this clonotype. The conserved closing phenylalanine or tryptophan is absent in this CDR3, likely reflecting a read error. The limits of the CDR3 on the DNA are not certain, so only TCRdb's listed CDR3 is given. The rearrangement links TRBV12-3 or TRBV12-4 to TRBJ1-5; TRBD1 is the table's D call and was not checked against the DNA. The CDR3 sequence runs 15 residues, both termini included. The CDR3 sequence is CASTRGTTINQPRHI.